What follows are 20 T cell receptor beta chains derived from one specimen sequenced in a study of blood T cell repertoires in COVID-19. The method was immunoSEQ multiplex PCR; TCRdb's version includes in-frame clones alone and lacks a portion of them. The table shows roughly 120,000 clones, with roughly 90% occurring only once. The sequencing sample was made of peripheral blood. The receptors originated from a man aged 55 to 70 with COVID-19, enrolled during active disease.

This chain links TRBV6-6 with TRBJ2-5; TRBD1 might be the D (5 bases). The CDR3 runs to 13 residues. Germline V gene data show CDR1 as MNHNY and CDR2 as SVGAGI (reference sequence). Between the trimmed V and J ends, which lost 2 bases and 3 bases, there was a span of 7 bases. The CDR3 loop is CASSYVREETQYF. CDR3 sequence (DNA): TGTGCCAGCAGTTACGTCAGGGAAGAGACCCAGTACTTC.

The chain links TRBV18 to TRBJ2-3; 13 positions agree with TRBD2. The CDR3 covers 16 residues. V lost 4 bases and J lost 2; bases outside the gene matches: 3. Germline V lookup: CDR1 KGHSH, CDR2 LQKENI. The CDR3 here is CASSQGTSGTTDTQYF. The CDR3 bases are TGTGCCAGCTCACAAGGGACTAGCGGGACCACAGATACGCAGTATTTT.

CDR3: CAISTGDSYEQYF. The DNA of the CDR3 is TGTGCCATCAGTACAGGGGACTCCTACGAGCAGTACTTC. This chain links TRBV10-3 with TRBJ2-7, with TRBD1 identical over 7 bases. Looked up from germline, CDR1 is ENHRY and CDR2 is SYGVKD. The CDR3 totals 13 residues. Germline trimming cut 5 bases from V and 0 bases from J; bases unmatched to any gene: 1.

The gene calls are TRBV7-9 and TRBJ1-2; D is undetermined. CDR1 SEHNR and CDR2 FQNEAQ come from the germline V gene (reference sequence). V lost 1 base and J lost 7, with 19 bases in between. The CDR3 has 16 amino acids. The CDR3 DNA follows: TGTGCCAGCAGCTTAGTCGAGTCCAGCGCTAATAGTGGCTACACCTTC. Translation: CASSLVESSANSGYTF.

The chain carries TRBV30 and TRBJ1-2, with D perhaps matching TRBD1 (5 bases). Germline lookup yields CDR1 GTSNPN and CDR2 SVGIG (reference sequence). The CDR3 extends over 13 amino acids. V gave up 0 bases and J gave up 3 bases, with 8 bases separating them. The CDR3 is CAWSVGTDYGYTF. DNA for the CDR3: TGTGCCTGGAGTGTCGGGACTGACTATGGCTACACCTTC.

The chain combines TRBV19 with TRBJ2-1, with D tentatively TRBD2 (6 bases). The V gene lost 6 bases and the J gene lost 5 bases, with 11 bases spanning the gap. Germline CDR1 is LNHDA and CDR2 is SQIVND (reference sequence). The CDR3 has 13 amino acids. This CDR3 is CASSRDFNNEQFF. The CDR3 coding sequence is TGTGCCAGTAGCCGGGACTTTAACAATGAGCAGTTCTTC.

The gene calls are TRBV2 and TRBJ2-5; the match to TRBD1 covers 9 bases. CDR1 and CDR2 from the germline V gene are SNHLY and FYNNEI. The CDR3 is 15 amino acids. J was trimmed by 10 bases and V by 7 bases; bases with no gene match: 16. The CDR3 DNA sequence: TGTGCCAGCACCCCGGACAGGGGCCTGGCCGGGGACCAGTACTTC. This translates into CASTPDRGLAGDQYF.

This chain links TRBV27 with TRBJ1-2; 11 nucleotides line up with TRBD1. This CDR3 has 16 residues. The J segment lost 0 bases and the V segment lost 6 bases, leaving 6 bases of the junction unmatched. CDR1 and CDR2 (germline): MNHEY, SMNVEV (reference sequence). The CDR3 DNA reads TGTGCCAGCAGACGTCCGGGACAGGGGGCTAACTATGGCTACACCTTC. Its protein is CASRRPGQGANYGYTF.

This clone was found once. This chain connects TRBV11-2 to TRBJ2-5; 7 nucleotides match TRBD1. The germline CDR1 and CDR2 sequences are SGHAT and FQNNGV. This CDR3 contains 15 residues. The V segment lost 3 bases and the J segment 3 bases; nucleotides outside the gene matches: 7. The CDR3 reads CASSLNAGGKETQYF. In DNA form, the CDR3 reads TGTGCCAGCAGCTTGAATGCAGGGGGAAAAGAGACCCAGTACTTC.

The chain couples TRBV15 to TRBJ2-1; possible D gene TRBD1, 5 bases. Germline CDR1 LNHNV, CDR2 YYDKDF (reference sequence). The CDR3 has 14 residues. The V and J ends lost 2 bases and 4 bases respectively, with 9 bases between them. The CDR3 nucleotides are TGTGCCACCAGCAGACAGGGTATTTACAATGAGCAGTTCTTC. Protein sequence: CATSRQGIYNEQFF.

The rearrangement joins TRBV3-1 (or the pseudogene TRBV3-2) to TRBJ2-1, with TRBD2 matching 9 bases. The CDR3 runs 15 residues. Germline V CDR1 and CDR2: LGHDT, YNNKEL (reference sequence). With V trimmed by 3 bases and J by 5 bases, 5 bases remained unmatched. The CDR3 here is CASSHSSGNHNEQFF. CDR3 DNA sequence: TGTGCCAGCAGCCACTCTAGCGGGAATCACAATGAGCAGTTCTTC.

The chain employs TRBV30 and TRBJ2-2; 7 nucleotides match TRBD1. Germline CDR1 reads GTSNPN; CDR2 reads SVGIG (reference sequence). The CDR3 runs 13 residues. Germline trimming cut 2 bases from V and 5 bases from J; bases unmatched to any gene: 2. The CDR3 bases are TGTGCCTGGAGTCGACAGGGAACCGGGGAGCTGTTTTTT. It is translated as CAWSRQGTGELFF.

CDR3 loop: CASRQGAGGAYEQYF. For the CDR3, the DNA is TGTGCCAGTCGTCAGGGAGCGGGAGGTGCGTACGAGCAGTACTTC. The chain employs TRBV19 and TRBJ2-7; 9 bases agree with TRBD2. From germline, CDR1 is LNHDA and CDR2 SQIVND (reference sequence). The V gene end was trimmed by 8 bases and the J gene end by 4 bases; junction bases not matched to a gene: 12. The CDR3 extends over 15 amino acids.

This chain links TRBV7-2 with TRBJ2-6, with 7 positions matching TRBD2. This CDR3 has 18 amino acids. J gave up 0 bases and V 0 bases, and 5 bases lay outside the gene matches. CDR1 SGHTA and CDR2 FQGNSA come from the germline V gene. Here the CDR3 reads CASSLAPAGFSGANVLTF. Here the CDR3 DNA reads TGTGCCAGCAGCTTAGCGCCAGCGGGGTTCTCTGGGGCCAACGTCCTGACTTTC.

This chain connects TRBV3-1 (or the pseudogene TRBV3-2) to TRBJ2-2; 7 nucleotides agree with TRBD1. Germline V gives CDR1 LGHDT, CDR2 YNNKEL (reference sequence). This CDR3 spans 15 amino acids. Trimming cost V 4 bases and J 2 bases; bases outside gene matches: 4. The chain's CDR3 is CASSLQGVNTGELFF. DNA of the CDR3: TGTGCCAGCAGCCTCCAGGGGGTCAACACCGGGGAGCTGTTTTTT.

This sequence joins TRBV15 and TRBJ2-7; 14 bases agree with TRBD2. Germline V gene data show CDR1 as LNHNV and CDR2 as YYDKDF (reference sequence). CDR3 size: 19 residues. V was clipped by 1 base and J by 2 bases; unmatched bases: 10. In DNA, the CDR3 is TGTGCCACCAGCAGAGTCCCCGGGGGACTAGCGGGAGATACCTACGAGCAGTACTTC. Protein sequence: CATSRVPGGLAGDTYEQYF.

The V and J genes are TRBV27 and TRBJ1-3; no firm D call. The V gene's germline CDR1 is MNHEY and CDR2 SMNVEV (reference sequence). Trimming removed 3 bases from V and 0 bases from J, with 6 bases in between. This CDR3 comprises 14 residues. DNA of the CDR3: TGTGCCAGCAGTTTCCGGTTCTCTGGAAACACCATATATTTT. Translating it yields CASSFRFSGNTIYF.

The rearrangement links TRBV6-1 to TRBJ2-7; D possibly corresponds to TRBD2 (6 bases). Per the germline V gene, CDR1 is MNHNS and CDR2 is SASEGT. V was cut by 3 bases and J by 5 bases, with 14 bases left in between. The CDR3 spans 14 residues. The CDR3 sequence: CASSDIRGGDEQYF. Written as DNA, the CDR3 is TGTGCCAGCAGTGACATAAGAGGAGGGGACGAGCAGTACTTC.

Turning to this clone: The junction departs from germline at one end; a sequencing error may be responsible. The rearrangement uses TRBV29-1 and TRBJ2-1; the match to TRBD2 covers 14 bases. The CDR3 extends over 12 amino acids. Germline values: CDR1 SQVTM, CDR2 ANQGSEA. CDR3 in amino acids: CSVERLAGGPIF. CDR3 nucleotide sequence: TGCAGCGTTGAGAGACTAGCGGGAGGGCCGATCTTC.

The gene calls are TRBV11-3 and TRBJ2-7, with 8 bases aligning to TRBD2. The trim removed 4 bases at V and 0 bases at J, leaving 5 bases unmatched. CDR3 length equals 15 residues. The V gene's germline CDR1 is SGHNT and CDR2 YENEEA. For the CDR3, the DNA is TGTGCCAGCAGCTCCCTAACTAGCGGCTCCTACGAGCAGTACTTC. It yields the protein CASSSLTSGSYEQYF.